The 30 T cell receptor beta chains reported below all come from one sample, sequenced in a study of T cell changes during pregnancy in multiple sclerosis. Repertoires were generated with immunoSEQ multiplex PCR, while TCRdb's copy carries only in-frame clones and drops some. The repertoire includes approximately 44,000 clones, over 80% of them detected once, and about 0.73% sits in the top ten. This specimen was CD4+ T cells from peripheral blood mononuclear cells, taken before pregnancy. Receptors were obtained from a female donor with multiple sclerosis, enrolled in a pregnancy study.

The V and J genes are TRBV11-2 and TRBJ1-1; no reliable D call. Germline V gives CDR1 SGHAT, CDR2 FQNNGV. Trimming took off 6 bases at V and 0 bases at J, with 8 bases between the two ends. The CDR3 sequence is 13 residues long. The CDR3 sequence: CASSIRMNTEAFF. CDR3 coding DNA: TGTGCCAGCAGTATCCGTATGAACACTGAAGCTTTCTTT.

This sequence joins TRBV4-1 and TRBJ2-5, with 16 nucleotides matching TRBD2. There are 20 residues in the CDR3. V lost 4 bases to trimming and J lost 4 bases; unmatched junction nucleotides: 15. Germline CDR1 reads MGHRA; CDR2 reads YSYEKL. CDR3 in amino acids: CASSPAGTSGGATGGETQYF. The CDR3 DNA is TGCGCCAGCAGCCCGGCCGGGACTAGCGGGGGGGCCACGGGAGGAGAGACCCAGTACTTC.

The CDR3 loop reads CASSFDRTGGNTEAFF. For the CDR3, the DNA is TGTGCCAGCAGTTTCGACCGGACAGGAGGGAACACTGAAGCTTTCTTT. V and J are TRBV6-5 and TRBJ1-1; 7 positions agree with TRBD1. This CDR3 is 16 amino acids long. V trimming: 4 bases; J trimming: 1 base; junction bases outside the gene matches: 9. CDR1 MNHEY and CDR2 SVGAGI come from the germline V gene.

CDR3 residues: CASSQSTAGGGNQPQHF. The CDR3 coding sequence is TGCGCCAGCAGTCAATCGACGGCAGGGGGTGGCAATCAGCCCCAGCATTTT. This rearrangement joins TRBV23-1 to TRBJ1-5, with TRBD1 identical over 7 bases. TRBV23-1 is designated an ORF whose function remains uncertain. J lost 2 bases, V lost 0 bases, and 7 bases had no gene match. CDR3 length: 17 amino acids.

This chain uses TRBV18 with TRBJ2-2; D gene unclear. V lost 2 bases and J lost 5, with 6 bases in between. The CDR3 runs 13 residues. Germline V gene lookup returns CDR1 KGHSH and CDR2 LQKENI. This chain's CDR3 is CASSPIRTGELFF. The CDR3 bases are TGTGCCAGCTCACCAATCCGTACCGGGGAGCTGTTTTTT.

The CDR3 nucleotides read TGTGCCAGCAGCTTTGGAGGGGCCGTAGTGACTAATGAAAAACTGTTTTTT. Its protein product is CASSFGGAVVTNEKLFF. The chain is built from TRBV5-4 and TRBJ1-4; D is possibly TRBD1 (5 bases). Germline loops: CDR1 SGHNT, CDR2 YYREEE (reference sequence). CDR3 length: 17 amino acids. Trimming took off 2 bases at V and 2 bases at J, with 16 bases between the two ends.

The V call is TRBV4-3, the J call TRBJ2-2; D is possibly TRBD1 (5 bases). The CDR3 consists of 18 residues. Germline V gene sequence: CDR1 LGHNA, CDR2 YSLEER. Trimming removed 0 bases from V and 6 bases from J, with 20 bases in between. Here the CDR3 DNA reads TGCGCCAGCAGCCAAGATAGGGCAGGCAGGGTAGGGGCCGGGGAGCTGTTTTTT. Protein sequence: CASSQDRAGRVGAGELFF.

CDR3: CASSIRQGHQPQHF. Written as DNA, the CDR3 is TGTGCCAGTAGTATCAGGCAGGGCCATCAGCCCCAGCATTTT. V is TRBV19 and J is TRBJ1-5; tentatively, D is TRBD1 (5 bases). CDR1 and CDR2 (germline): LNHDA, SQIVND (reference sequence). The germline V and J ends were trimmed by 3 bases and 5 bases, with 11 bases remaining between them. CDR3 length: 14 residues. The variable domain in full, completed from reference TRBV19 and TRBJ1-5, reads DGGITQSPKYLFRKEGQNVTLSCEQNLNHDAMYWYRQDPGQGLRLIYYSQIVNDFQKGDIAEGYSVSREKKESFPLTVTSAQKNPTAFYLCASSIRQGHQPQHFGDGTRLSIL.

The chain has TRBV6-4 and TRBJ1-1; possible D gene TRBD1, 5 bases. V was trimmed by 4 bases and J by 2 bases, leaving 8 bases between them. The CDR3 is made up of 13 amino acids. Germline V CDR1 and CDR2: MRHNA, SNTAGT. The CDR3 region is CASSVTANTEAFF. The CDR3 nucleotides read TGTGCCAGCAGTGTGACAGCAAACACTGAAGCTTTCTTT.

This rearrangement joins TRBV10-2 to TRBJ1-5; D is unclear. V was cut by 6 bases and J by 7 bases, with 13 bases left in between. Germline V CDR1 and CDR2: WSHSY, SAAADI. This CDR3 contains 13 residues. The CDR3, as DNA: TGCGCCAGCAGCGCAACTGGTACCCAGCCCCAGCATTTT. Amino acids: CASSATGTQPQHF.

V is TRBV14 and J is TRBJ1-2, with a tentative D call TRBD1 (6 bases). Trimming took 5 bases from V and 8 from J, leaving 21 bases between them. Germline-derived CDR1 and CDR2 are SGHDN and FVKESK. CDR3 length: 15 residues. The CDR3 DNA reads TGTGCCAGCAGCGCAAAAATCGGTCCAGGGGAAGGCTACACCTTC. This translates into CASSAKIGPGEGYTF.

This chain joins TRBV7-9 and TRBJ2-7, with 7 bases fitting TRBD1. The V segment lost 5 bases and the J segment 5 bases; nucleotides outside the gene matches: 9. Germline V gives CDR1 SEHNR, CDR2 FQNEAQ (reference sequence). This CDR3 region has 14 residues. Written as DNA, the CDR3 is TGTGCCAGCAGCCCCGGACAGGTGGTTAACGAGCAGTACTTC. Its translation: CASSPGQVVNEQYF.

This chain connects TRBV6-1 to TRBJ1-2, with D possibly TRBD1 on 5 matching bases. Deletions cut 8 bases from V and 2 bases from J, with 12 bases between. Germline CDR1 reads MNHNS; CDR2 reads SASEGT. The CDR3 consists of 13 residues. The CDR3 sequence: CASAMGGNYGYTF. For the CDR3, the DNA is TGTGCCAGCGCCATGGGGGGAAACTATGGCTACACCTTC.

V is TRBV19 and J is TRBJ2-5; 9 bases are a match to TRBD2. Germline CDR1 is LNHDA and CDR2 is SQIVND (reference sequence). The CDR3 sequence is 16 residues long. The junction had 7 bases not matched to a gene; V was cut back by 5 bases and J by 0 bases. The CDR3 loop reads CASSPAGGPYQETQYF. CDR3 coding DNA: TGTGCCAGTAGTCCGGCGGGGGGGCCGTACCAAGAGACCCAGTACTTC.

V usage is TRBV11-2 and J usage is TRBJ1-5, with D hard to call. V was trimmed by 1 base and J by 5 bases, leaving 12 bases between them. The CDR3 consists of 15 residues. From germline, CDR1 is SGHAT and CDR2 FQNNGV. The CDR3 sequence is CASSLGGGNHQPQHF. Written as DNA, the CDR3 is TGTGCCAGCAGCTTAGGCGGTGGCAACCATCAGCCCCAGCATTTT. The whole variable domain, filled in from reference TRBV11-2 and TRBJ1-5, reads EAGVAQSPRYKIIEKRQSVAFWCNPISGHATLYWYQQILGQGPKLLIQFQNNGVVDDSQLPKDRFSAERLKGVDSTLKIQPAKLEDSAVYLCASSLGGGNHQPQHFGDGTRLSIL.

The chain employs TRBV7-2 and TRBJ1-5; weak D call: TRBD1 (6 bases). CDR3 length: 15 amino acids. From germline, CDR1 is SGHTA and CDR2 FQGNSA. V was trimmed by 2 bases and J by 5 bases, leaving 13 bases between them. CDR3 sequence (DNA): TGTGCCAGCAGCTTACAGGGGACGGTAGATCAGCCCCAGCATTTT. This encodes CASSLQGTVDQPQHF.

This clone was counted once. The CDR3 nucleotides read TGTGCCAGCAGCCGGCCAACAAGGGGTGGCGAGACCCAGTACTTC. Translating gives CASSRPTRGGETQYF. This sequence joins TRBV11-2 and TRBJ2-5; TRBD1 is a possible D gene (5 bases). The CDR3 spans 15 residues. Trimming cost V 5 bases and J 5 bases, with 18 bases left between them. CDR1 and CDR2 (germline): SGHAT, FQNNGV.

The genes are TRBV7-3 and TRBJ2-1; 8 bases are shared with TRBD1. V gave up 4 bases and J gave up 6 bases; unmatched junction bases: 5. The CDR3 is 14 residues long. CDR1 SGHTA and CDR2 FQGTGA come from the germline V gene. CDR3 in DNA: TGTGCCAGCAGCTCCGGGACAGGACTCAATGAGCAGTTCTTC. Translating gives CASSSGTGLNEQFF.

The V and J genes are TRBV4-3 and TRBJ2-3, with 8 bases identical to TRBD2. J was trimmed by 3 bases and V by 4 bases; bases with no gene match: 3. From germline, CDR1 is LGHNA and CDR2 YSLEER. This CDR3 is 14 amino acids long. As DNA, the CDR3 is TGCGCCAGCAGCCCGGGGGGGCCGACAGATACGCAGTATTTT. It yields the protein CASSPGGPTDTQYF.

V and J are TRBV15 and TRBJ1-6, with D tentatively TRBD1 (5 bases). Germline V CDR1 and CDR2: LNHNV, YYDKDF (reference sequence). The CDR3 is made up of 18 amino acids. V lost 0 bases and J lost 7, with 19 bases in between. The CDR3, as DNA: TGTGCCACCAGCAGAGATCGGGCAGGGAGGATCTCGAATTCACCCCTCCACTTT. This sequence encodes CATSRDRAGRISNSPLHF.

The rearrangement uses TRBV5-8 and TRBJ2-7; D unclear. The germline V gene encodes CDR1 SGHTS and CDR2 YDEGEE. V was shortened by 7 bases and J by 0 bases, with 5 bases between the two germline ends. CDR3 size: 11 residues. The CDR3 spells CASSFSYEQYF. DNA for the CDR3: TGTGCCAGCTCCTTCTCCTACGAGCAGTACTTC. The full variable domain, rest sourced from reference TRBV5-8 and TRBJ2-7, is EAGVTQSPTHLIKTRGQQATLRCSPISGHTSVYWYQQALGLGLQFLLWYDEGEERNRGNFPPRFSGRQFPNYSSELNVNALELEDSALYLCASSFSYEQYFGPGTRLTVT.

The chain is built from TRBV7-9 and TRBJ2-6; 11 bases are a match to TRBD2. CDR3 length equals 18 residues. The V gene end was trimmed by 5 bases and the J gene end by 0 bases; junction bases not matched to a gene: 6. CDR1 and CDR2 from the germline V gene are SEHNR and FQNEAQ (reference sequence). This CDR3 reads CASSMTSGASSGANVLTF. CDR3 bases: TGTGCCAGCAGCATGACTAGCGGGGCCTCCTCTGGGGCCAACGTCCTGACTTTC.

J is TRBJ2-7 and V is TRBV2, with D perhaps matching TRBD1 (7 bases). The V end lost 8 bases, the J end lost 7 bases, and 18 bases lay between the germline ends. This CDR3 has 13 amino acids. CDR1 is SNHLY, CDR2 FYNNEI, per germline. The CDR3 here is CASLMEGAGEQYF. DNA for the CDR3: TGTGCCAGCCTCATGGAGGGGGCAGGTGAGCAGTACTTC.

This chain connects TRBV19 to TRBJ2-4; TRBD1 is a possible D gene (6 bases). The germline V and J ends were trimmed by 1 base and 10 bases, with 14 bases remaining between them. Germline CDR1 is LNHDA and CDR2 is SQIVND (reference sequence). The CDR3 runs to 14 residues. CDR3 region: CASSIGRGIGIQYF. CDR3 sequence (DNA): TGTGCCAGTAGTATAGGCAGGGGAATTGGAATTCAGTACTTC. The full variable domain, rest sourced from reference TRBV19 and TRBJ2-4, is DGGITQSPKYLFRKEGQNVTLSCEQNLNHDAMYWYRQDPGQGLRLIYYSQIVNDFQKGDIAEGYSVSREKKESFPLTVTSAQKNPTAFYLCASSIGRGIGIQYFGAGTRLSVL.

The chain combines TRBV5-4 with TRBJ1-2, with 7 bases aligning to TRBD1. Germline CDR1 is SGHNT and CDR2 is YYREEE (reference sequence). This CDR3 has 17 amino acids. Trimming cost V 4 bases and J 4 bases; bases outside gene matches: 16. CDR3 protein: CASSRGQVVEFTYGYTF. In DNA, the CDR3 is TGTGCCAGCAGCCGAGGACAGGTCGTTGAATTCACCTATGGCTACACCTTC.

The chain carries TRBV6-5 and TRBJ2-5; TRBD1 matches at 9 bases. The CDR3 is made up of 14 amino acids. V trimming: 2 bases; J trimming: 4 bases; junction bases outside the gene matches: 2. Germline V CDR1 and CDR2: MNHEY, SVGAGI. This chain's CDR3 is CASSYNRGLETQYF. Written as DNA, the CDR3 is TGTGCCAGCAGTTACAACAGGGGGCTAGAGACCCAGTACTTC.

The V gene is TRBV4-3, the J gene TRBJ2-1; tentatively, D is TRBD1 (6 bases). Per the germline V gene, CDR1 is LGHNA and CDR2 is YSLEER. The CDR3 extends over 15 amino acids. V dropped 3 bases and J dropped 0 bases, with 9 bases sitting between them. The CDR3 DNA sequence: TGCGCCAGCAGCCAGACAGGAATCTCCTACAATGAGCAGTTCTTC. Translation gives CASSQTGISYNEQFF.

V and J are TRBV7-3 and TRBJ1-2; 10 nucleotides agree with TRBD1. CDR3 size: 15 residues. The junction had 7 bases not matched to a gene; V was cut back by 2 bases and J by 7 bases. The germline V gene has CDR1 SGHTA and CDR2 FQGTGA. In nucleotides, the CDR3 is TGTGCCAGCAGCTTAGGGAGGGGGACAGGGGTTGGCTACACCTTC. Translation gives CASSLGRGTGVGYTF.

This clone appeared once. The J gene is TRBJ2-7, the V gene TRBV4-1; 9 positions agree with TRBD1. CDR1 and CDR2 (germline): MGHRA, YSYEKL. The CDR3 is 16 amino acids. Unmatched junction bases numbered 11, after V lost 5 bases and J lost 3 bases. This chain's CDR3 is CASSRVRTGVNYEQYF. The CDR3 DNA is TGCGCCAGCAGCAGAGTCCGGACAGGGGTAAACTACGAGCAGTACTTC.

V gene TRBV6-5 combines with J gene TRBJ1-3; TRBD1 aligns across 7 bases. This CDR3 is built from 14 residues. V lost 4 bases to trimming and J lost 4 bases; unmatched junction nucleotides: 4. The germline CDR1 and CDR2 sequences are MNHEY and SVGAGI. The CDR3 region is CASSFGDRGNTIYF. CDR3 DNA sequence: TGTGCCAGCAGTTTCGGGGACAGAGGAAACACCATATATTTT.